Listed below are T cell receptor beta chains from one sample, sequenced in a study of T-cell reconstitution after alpha-beta-depleted transplantation in children. TCRdb recomputed calls from the PCR reads with MiXCR, one row per CDR3 protein. The sample has about 610,000 distinct CDR3 sequences; over 25% are singletons. Sample: PBMCs, taken before TCRalphabeta/CD19-depleted stem cell transplant. The receptors come from a boy in the first two years of life with Wiskott-Aldrich syndrome, due to receive a stem cell transplant. Both conserved end residues are part of each CDR3. A D gene is named only where the DNA matches it firmly. Part of the rows lack a size; the others show once, few, many or a class for expanded clones.

TRBV9,14,few,TRBJ2-1,.,CASSVAGQYNEQFF,TGTGCCAGCAGCGTAGCCGGGCAATACAATGAGCAGTTCTTC
TRBV7-6,14,.,TRBJ1-4,.,CASSSAILNEKLFF,TGTGCCAGCAGCTCTGCTATCCTTAATGAAAAACTGTTTTTT
TRBV5-1,18,.,TRBJ2-1,.,CASSRTSAGSLNTNEQFF,TGCGCCAGCAGCAGGACTTCAGCGGGCTCCCTAAACACGAATGAGCAGTTCTTC
TRBV20-1,15,.,TRBJ2-3,.,CSASVRRGEGDTQYF,TGCAGTGCTAGTGTCCGTAGGGGCGAGGGAGATACGCAGTATTTT
TRBV2,13,once,TRBJ2-5,.,CASSEEGLETQYF,TGTGCCAGCAGTGAAGAAGGGCTGGAGACCCAGTACTTC
TRBV7-3,15,.,TRBJ1-1,TRBD1,CASSSSGTGNTEAFF,TGTGCCAGCAGCTCTTCCGGGACAGGGAACACTGAAGCTTTCTTT
TRBV29-1,11,.,TRBJ1-2,.,CSVEGSYGYTF,TGCAGCGTTGAGGGGTCCTATGGCTACACCTTC
TRBV5-1,15,.,TRBJ2-7,.,CASSRTPTEGWEQYF,TGCGCCAGCAGCCGGACACCGACGGAAGGTTGGGAGCAGTACTTC
TRBV5-1,14,.,TRBJ2-2,.,CASRVAGITGELFF,TGCGCCAGCAGGGTGGCAGGGATCACCGGGGAGCTGTTTTTT
TRBV29-1,16,.,TRBJ2-2,.,CSVSGSRDANTGELFF,TGCAGCGTTTCCGGTTCCCGGGACGCGAACACCGGGGAGCTGTTTTTT
TRBV20-1,13,few,TRBJ2-1,.,CSASWSSYNEQFF,TGCAGTGCTAGTTGGAGCTCCTACAATGAGCAGTTCTTC
TRBV12-3/TRBV12-4,15,.,TRBJ2-3,.,CASSLGLATTDTQYF,TGTGCCAGCAGTTTAGGTCTGGCCACCACAGATACGCAGTATTTT
TRBV5-1,15,few,TRBJ2-7,TRBD2,CASSLFIAGAYEQYF,TGCGCCAGCAGCTTGTTTATAGCGGGTGCGTACGAGCAGTACTTC
TRBV15,14,few,TRBJ2-5,.,CATSRDLRQETQYF,TGTGCCACCAGCAGAGACTTGAGGCAAGAGACCCAGTACTTC
TRBV5-5,14,.,TRBJ2-5,.,CASSLAAGPETQYF,TGTGCCAGCAGCTTGGCGGCAGGGCCAGAGACCCAGTACTTC